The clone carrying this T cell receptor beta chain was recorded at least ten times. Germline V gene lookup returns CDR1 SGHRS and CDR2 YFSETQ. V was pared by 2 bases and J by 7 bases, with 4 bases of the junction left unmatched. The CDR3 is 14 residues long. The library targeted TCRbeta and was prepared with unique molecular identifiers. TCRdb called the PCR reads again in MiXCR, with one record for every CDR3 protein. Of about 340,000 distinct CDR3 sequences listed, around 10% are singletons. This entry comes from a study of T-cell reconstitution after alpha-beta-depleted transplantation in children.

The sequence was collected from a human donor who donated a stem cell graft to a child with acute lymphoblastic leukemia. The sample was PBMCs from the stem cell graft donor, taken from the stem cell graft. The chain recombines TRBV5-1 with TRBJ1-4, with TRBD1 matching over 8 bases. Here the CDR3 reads CASSFGQGSEKLFF. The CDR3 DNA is TGCGCCAGCAGCTTCGGACAGGGTAGTGAAAAACTGTTTTTT.